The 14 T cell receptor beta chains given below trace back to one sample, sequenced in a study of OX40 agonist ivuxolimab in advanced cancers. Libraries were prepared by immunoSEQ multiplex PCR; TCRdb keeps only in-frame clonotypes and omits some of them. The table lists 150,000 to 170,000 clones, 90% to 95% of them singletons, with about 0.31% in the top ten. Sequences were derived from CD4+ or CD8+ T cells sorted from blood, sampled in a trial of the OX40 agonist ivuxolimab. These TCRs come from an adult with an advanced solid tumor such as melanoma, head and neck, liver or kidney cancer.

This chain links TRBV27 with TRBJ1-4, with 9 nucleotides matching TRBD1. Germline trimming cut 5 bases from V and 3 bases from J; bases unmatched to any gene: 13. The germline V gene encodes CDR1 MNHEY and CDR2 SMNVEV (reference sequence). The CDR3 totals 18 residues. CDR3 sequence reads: CASSPYRDREGANEKLFF. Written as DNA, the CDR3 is TGTGCCAGCAGTCCCTACCGGGACAGGGAAGGAGCTAATGAAAAACTGTTTTTT.

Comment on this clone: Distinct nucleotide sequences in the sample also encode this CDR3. The CDR3 reads CASSRGENTEAFF. The CDR3 DNA sequence: TGTGCCAGCTCACGCGGCGAGAACACTGAAGCTTTCTTT. The genes are TRBV18 and TRBJ1-1, with no clear D. Trimming left V 4 bases short and J 1 base short, with 7 bases between. The CDR3 spans 13 residues. Germline V gene sequence: CDR1 KGHSH, CDR2 LQKENI.

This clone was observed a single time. The CDR3 is CASSQGFFSGTENTEAFF. The CDR3 DNA is TGCGCCAGCAGCCAAGGATTTTTTTCTGGGACAGAGAACACTGAAGCTTTCTTT. This rearrangement joins TRBV4-1 to TRBJ1-1; 7 bases line up with TRBD1. V shed 1 base and J 1 base; nucleotides not matched to a gene: 12. The CDR3 runs 18 residues. Germline CDR1 reads MGHRA; CDR2 reads YSYEKL.

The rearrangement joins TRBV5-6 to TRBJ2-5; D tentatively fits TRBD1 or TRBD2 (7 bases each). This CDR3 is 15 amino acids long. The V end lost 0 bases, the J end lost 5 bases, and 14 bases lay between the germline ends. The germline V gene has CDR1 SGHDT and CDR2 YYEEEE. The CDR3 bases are TGTGCCAGCAGCTTGGGTGACAGGGAGGGCGAGACCCAGTACTTC. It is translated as CASSLGDREGETQYF.

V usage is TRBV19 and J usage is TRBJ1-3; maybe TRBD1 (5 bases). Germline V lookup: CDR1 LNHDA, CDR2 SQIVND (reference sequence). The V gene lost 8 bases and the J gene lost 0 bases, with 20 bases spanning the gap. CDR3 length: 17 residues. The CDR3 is CASLGRSQVNSGNTIYF. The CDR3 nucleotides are TGTGCCAGTCTTGGCCGCTCACAGGTGAACTCTGGAAACACCATATATTTT.

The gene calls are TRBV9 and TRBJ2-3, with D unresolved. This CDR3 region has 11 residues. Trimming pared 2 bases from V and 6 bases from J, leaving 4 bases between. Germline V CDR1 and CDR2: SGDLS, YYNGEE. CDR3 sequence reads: CASSVFDTQYF. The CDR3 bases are TGTGCCAGCAGCGTTTTCGATACGCAGTATTTT.

The CDR3 sequence: CASSLFSFGGGDEQYF. DNA for the CDR3: TGTGCCAGCAGCTTATTTTCTTTTGGAGGGGGCGACGAGCAGTACTTC. This sequence joins TRBV7-9 and TRBJ2-5; possibly TRBD1 for D (7 bases). The J call may be in error: the DNA end matches TRBJ2-7 better. The CDR3 contains 16 residues. Germline loops: CDR1 SEHNR, CDR2 FQNEAQ (reference sequence).

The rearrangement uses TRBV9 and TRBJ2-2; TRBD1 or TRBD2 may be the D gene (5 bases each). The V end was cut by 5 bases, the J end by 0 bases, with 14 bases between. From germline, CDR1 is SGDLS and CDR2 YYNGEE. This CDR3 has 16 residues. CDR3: CASSTGALANTGELFF. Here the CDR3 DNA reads TGTGCCAGCAGTACCGGGGCCCTCGCGAACACCGGGGAGCTGTTTTTT. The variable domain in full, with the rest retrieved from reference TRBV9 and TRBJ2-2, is DSGVTQTPKHLITATGQRVTLRCSPRSGDLSVYWYQQSLDQGLQFLIQYYNGEERAKGNILERFSAQQFPDLHSELNLSSLELGDSALYFCASSTGALANTGELFFGEGSRLTVL.

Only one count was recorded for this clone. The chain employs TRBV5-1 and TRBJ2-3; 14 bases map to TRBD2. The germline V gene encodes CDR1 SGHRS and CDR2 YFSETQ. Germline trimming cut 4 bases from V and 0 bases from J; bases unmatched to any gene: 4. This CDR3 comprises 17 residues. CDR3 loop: CASSPGLAGASTDTQYF. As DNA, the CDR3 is TGCGCCAGCAGCCCGGGACTAGCGGGAGCTAGCACAGATACGCAGTATTTT.

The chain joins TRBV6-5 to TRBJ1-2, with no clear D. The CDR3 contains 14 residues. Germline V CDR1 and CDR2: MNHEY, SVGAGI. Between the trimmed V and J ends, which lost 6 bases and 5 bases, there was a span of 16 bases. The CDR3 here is CASRPDRVPYGYTF. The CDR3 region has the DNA TGTGCCAGCAGACCCGACCGGGTCCCTTATGGCTACACCTTC.

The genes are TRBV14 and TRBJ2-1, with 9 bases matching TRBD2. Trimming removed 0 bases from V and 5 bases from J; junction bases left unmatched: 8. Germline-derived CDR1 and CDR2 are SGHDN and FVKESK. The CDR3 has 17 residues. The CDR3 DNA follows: TGTGCCAGCAGCCAAGAAAGGCACCTAGCGGGAAACAATGAGCAGTTCTTC. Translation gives CASSQERHLAGNNEQFF.

The DNA of the CDR3 is TGTGCCAGCAAGTACCGGCAGGCCTACGAGCAGTACTTC. It codes for CASKYRQAYEQYF. V gene TRBV2 combines with J gene TRBJ2-7; D unresolved. This CDR3 spans 13 amino acids. The V gene lost 7 bases and the J gene lost 2 bases, with 12 bases spanning the gap. Per the germline V gene, CDR1 is SNHLY and CDR2 is FYNNEI.

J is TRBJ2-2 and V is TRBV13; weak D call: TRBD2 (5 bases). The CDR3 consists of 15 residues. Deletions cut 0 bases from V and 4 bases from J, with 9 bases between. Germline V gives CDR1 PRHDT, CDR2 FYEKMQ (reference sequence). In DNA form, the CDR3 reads TGTGCCAGCAGCTTAGGACTAGTGGGCACCGGGGAGCTGTTTTTT. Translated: CASSLGLVGTGELFF. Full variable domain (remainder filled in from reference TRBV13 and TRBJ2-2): AAGVIQSPRHLIKEKRETATLKCYPIPRHDTVYWYQQGPGQDPQFLISFYEKMQSDKGSIPDRFSAQQFSDYHSELNMSSLELGDSALYFCASSLGLVGTGELFFGEGSRLTVL.

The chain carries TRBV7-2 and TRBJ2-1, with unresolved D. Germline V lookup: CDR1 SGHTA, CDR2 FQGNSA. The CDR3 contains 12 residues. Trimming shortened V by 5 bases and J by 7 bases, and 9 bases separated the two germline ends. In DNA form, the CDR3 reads TGTGCCAGCAGCCCCGTCGGGAATGAGCAGTTCTTC. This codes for CASSPVGNEQFF.